The 26 T cell receptor beta chains in this list originate from one sample, sequenced in a study of T-cell reconstitution after alpha-beta-depleted transplantation in children. A TCRbeta library incorporating unique molecular identifiers was prepared. TCRdb ran MiXCR on the PCR reads and lists one entry per CDR3 protein. The sample lists 250,000 or so distinct CDR3 sequences; less than 9% were seen once. The sample here was PBMCs, mostly from graft donor cells, taken 180 days after TCRalphabeta/CD19-depleted stem cell transplant. Every receptor here comes from a male patient under 18 who had a stem cell transplant for acute lymphoblastic leukemia, so the T cells may come from the graft donor.

This clonotype showed up many times. The V and J genes are TRBV10-1 and TRBJ2-5; no clear D. V lost 3 bases and J lost 4, with 12 bases in between. Germline values: CDR1 WNHNN, CDR2 SYGVQD (reference sequence). CDR3 length equals 14 residues. This chain's CDR3 is CASSDRRVGETQYF. CDR3 in DNA: TGCGCCAGCAGTGATAGGAGAGTTGGAGAGACCCAGTACTTC.

This clonotype appeared many times. V and J are TRBV20-1 and TRBJ2-5, with TRBD2 matching 12 bases. V shed 4 bases and J 5 bases; nucleotides not matched to a gene: 5. The germline V gene encodes CDR1 DFQATT and CDR2 SNEGSKA (reference sequence). CDR3 length equals 14 residues. The DNA of the CDR3 is TGCAGTGCTACTAGCGGGAGGGCCGCGGAGACCCAGTACTTC. Protein sequence: CSATSGRAAETQYF.

This clonotype was seen repeatedly, ten times or more. The chain recombines TRBV20-1 with TRBJ2-3, with D perhaps TRBD2 (5 bases). Germline V gene lookup returns CDR1 DFQATT and CDR2 SNEGSKA (reference sequence). The V and J ends lost 4 bases and 4 bases respectively, with 15 bases between them. CDR3 length: 14 residues. The CDR3 here is CSANLLVGADTQYF. DNA for the CDR3: TGCAGTGCTAATTTACTAGTCGGCGCAGATACGCAGTATTTT.

The sample holds a few counts of this clonotype. The chain carries TRBV6-1 and TRBJ1-5; D gene ambiguous. Deletions cut 1 base from V and 4 bases from J, with 5 bases between. This CDR3 spans 13 amino acids. Germline CDR1 is MNHNS and CDR2 is SASEGT. This CDR3 is CASSEGFNQPQHF. CDR3 DNA: TGTGCCAGCAGTGAAGGGTTTAATCAGCCCCAGCATTTT.

This clonotype has ten or more counts. V and J are TRBV5-5 and TRBJ2-7; 7 bases match TRBD2. Germline CDR1 is SGHKS and CDR2 is YYEKEE (reference sequence). Trimming took 4 bases from V and 3 from J; bases not matched to a gene: 19. The CDR3 contains 18 residues. The CDR3 loop is CASSRARAISGLDYEQYF. The CDR3 DNA is TGTGCCAGCAGCCGGGCCAGGGCCATTAGCGGGCTCGACTACGAGCAGTACTTC. Combining the CDR3 with reference TRBV5-5 and TRBJ2-7 gives the whole variable domain DAGVTQSPTHLIKTRGQQVTLRCSPISGHKSVSWYQQVLGQGPQFIFQYYEKEERGRGNFPDRFSARQFPNYSSELNVNALLLGDSALYLCASSRARAISGLDYEQYFGPGTRLTVT.

This clonotype was observed many times. V and J are TRBV10-3 and TRBJ2-4; either TRBD1 or TRBD2 may supply D (5 bases each). The CDR3 is 11 amino acids. Germline V gives CDR1 ENHRY, CDR2 SYGVKD. Trimming cost V 8 bases and J 6 bases, with 8 bases left between them. CDR3 bases: TGTGCCATCGGGACCGGAAACATTCAGTACTTC. It yields the protein CAIGTGNIQYF.

This clonotype was counted at least ten times. The chain uses TRBV6-5 and TRBJ1-4; D uncertain. The V gene lost 4 bases and the J gene lost 0 bases, with 9 bases spanning the gap. The CDR3 sequence is 15 residues long. Germline CDR1 and CDR2: MNHEY and SVGAGI. CDR3 loop: CASSSEYATNEKLFF. The CDR3 DNA reads TGTGCCAGCAGTTCCGAATATGCAACTAATGAAAAACTGTTTTTT.

The V call is TRBV7-9, the J call TRBJ1-4; weak D call: TRBD1 (5 bases). CDR1 is SEHNR and CDR2 is FQNEAQ in the germline V gene (reference sequence). The CDR3 is 15 residues long. V lost 5 bases and J lost 4, with 14 bases in between. DNA of the CDR3: TGTGCCAGCAGCCCCAGGGCCCCAAGTAATGAAAAACTGTTTTTT. Amino acids: CASSPRAPSNEKLFF. Full variable domain (missing parts from reference TRBV7-9 and TRBJ1-4): DTGVSQNPRHKITKRGQNVTFRCDPISEHNRLYWYRQTLGQGPEFLTYFQNEAQLEKSRLLSDRFSAERPKGSFSTLEIQRTEQGDSAMYLCASSPRAPSNEKLFFGSGTQLSVL.

Concerning this clonotype itself: Just one base apart from a much larger clone, this may be a read error. This chain links TRBV10-3 with TRBJ2-5, with 10 bases matching TRBD2. J was trimmed by 4 bases and V by 6 bases; bases with no gene match: 14. The CDR3 loop spans 17 amino acids. Germline-derived CDR1 and CDR2 are ENHRY and SYGVKD. The CDR3, as DNA: TGTGCCATCAGACCCACTAGCGGGGATGGGTCGAGAGAGACCCAGTACTTC. It codes for CAIRPTSGDGSRETQYF.

This clonotype has a count of ten or more. The J gene is TRBJ2-6, the V gene TRBV28, with D unclear. V gave up 2 bases and J gave up 2 bases, with 7 bases separating them. The germline V gene encodes CDR1 MDHEN and CDR2 SYDVKM. The CDR3 is 15 residues long. The CDR3 DNA is TGTGCCAGCAGTTTAGGTGGACCTGGGGCCAACGTCCTGACTTTC. It is translated as CASSLGGPGANVLTF.

CDR3 residues: CASSFGALISPQHF. In DNA form, the CDR3 reads TGTGCCAGCAGCTTCGGGGCCCTGATCAGCCCCCAGCATTTT. The gene calls are TRBV5-6 and TRBJ1-5, with TRBD1 as a possible D gene (5 bases). Trimming cost V 2 bases and J 10 bases, with 16 bases left between them. The CDR3 is 14 amino acids. Germline V CDR1 and CDR2: SGHDT, YYEEEE. Variable domain in full (rest from reference TRBV5-6 and TRBJ1-5): DAGVTQSPTHLIKTRGQQVTLRCSPKSGHDTVSWYQQALGQGPQFIFQYYEEEERQRGNFPDRFSGHQFPNYSSELNVNALLLGDSALYLCASSFGALISPQHFGDGTRLSIL.

This clonotype was recorded many times. V and J are TRBV5-1 and TRBJ2-1, with 8 bases that match TRBD2. Germline values: CDR1 SGHRS, CDR2 YFSETQ. V lost 4 bases to trimming and J lost 6 bases; unmatched junction nucleotides: 12. The CDR3 is 16 residues long. This chain's CDR3 is CASSILSGKRGNEQFF. CDR3 coding DNA: TGCGCCAGCAGCATCCTTAGCGGGAAGAGGGGCAATGAGCAGTTCTTC.

The table lists this clonotype with many counts. This chain connects TRBV7-6 to TRBJ1-4; 8 bases fit TRBD1. V trimming: 3 bases; J trimming: 6 bases; junction bases outside the gene matches: 12. Germline assignment: CDR1 SGHVS and CDR2 FNYEAQ. The CDR3 is 17 amino acids. DNA of the CDR3: TGTGCCAGCAGCTTTTCCACCCCGGACAGGGTGTATGAAAAACTGTTTTTT. Translation: CASSFSTPDRVYEKLFF.

Ten or more counts support this clonotype. The rearrangement joins TRBV9 to TRBJ1-2; no firm D call. V was trimmed by 4 bases and J by 0 bases, leaving 10 bases between them. The germline V gene encodes CDR1 SGDLS and CDR2 YYNGEE. CDR3 size: 14 residues. The CDR3 DNA is TGTGCCAGCAGCCCAGAATTCACTAACTATGGCTACACCTTC. It yields the protein CASSPEFTNYGYTF. Combining the CDR3 with reference TRBV9 and TRBJ1-2 gives the whole variable domain DSGVTQTPKHLITATGQRVTLRCSPRSGDLSVYWYQQSLDQGLQFLIQYYNGEERAKGNILERFSAQQFPDLHSELNLSSLELGDSALYFCASSPEFTNYGYTFGSGTRLTVV.

For this clonotype: With a much larger clone just one base away, this may be a read error. V and J are TRBV5-6 and TRBJ2-7; TRBD1 aligns across 10 bases. The CDR3 sequence is 15 residues long. Germline lookup yields CDR1 SGHDT and CDR2 YYEEEE. The ends lost 7 bases at V and 2 bases at J; junction bases unmatched: 9. The CDR3 nucleotides read TGTGCCAGCGGCCCCTCCGGGACAGGGGCCTACGAGCAGTACTTC. It specifies CASGPSGTGAYEQYF.

This clonotype was counted many times. This chain uses TRBV10-3 with TRBJ1-1; TRBD1 aligns across 7 bases. The CDR3 is made up of 18 amino acids. The ends lost 5 bases at V and 2 bases at J; junction bases unmatched: 17. Germline CDR1 ENHRY, CDR2 SYGVKD. The CDR3: CAISSGTVGQGLNTEAFF. In nucleotides, the CDR3 is TGTGCCATCAGTTCCGGGACAGTGGGCCAGGGGCTTAACACTGAAGCTTTCTTT.

This clonotype was counted ten times or more. The chain recombines TRBV20-1 with TRBJ1-5; perhaps TRBD1 as D (6 bases). Per germline, CDR1 DFQATT and CDR2 SNEGSKA (reference sequence). Deletions cut 3 bases from V and 0 bases from J, with 15 bases between. The CDR3 spans 16 residues. DNA of the CDR3: TGCAGTGCTAGTGTCCCAAAGACAGGTAGCAATCAGCCCCAGCATTTT. It encodes CSASVPKTGSNQPQHF.

This clonotype showed up many times. The chain has TRBV11-3 and TRBJ2-3; D possibly uses TRBD1 or TRBD2 (5 bases each). The CDR3 has 16 residues. Germline V gives CDR1 SGHNT, CDR2 YENEEA. Trimming left V 5 bases short and J 2 bases short, with 17 bases between. The CDR3 nucleotides are TGTGCCAGCAGCCCGGGACCCATGGCTACCACAGATACGCAGTATTTT. Its translation: CASSPGPMATTDTQYF.

This clonotype was picked up many times. The chain employs TRBV7-2 and TRBJ2-2; tentatively, D is TRBD1 (5 bases). The ends were cut back, 0 bases at V and 4 bases at J, with 9 bases in the middle. The CDR3 sequence is 15 residues long. CDR1 is SGHTA and CDR2 is FQGNSA in the germline V gene. The CDR3 region is CASSLATGVTGELFF. In DNA form, the CDR3 reads TGTGCCAGCAGCTTAGCTACAGGTGTCACCGGGGAGCTGTTTTTT.

This clonotype was seen repeatedly, ten times or more. The chain joins TRBV5-1 to TRBJ2-2; tentative D call: TRBD1 (5 bases). The CDR3 is 14 residues long. Trimming pared 3 bases from V and 0 bases from J, leaving 6 bases between. Per the germline V gene, CDR1 is SGHRS and CDR2 is YFSETQ. CDR3 amino acids: CASSSDTNTGELFF. CDR3 DNA sequence: TGCGCCAGCAGCTCGGACACGAACACCGGGGAGCTGTTTTTT.

The chain has TRBV7-9 and TRBJ2-2; D possibly matches TRBD1 or TRBD2 (5 bases each). CDR3 length: 17 amino acids. Germline V gene sequence: CDR1 SEHNR, CDR2 FQNEAQ (reference sequence). Trimming removed 5 bases from V and 6 bases from J, with 22 bases in between. DNA for the CDR3: TGTGCCAGCAGCACCCTGGGGGAGAGAGTCGTCTCCGGGGAGCTGTTTTTT. It specifies CASSTLGERVVSGELFF.

This clonotype was detected many times. V and J are TRBV20-1 and TRBJ2-3; D is tentatively TRBD1 or TRBD2 (7 bases each). The CDR3 runs to 13 residues. Trimming removed 8 bases at V and 2 bases at J, with 14 bases between. Germline V CDR1 and CDR2: DFQATT, SNEGSKA (reference sequence). CDR3 DNA sequence: TGCAGTACAGGGAGGGGGCCCACAGATACGCAGTATTTT. Translating gives CSTGRGPTDTQYF.

This clonotype was observed many times. The chain uses TRBV28 and TRBJ1-2; D is unclear. CDR1 and CDR2 from the germline V gene are MDHEN and SYDVKM. V lost 3 bases, J lost 4 bases, and 3 bases lay in between. This CDR3 comprises 11 residues. CDR3 DNA: TGTGCCAGCAGTTTTCTCTATGGCTACACCTTC. It codes for CASSFLYGYTF.

There are many counts of this clonotype. The chain is built from TRBV10-3 and TRBJ2-2; 7 bases are a match to TRBD1. In germline, CDR1 is ENHRY, CDR2 SYGVKD. The CDR3 runs 15 residues. V trimming: 0 bases; J trimming: 7 bases; junction bases outside the gene matches: 5. CDR3 residues: CAISESGTAHGELFF. In nucleotides, the CDR3 is TGTGCCATCAGTGAGTCAGGGACAGCCCACGGGGAGCTGTTTTTT.

The chain has TRBV6-5 and TRBJ2-7, with 7 bases aligning to TRBD1. CDR1 and CDR2 from the germline V gene are MNHEY and SVGAGI. The CDR3 extends over 15 amino acids. J gave up 2 bases and V 0 bases, and 4 bases lay outside the gene matches. This CDR3 is CASSYSDRPTYEQYF. The CDR3 DNA follows: TGTGCCAGCAGTTACTCGGACAGGCCGACCTACGAGCAGTACTTC.

Note on this clonotype: One base away lies a much larger clone, so this may be a sequencing read error. The rearrangement uses TRBV6-5 and TRBJ1-1; D is ambiguous. V was shortened by 0 bases and J by 0 bases, with 8 bases between the two germline ends. This CDR3 is built from 15 residues. Germline-derived CDR1 and CDR2 are MNHEY and SVGAGI. The CDR3 sequence is CASSYSRAVNTEAFF. The CDR3 DNA reads TGTGCCAGCAGTTACTCGAGGGCAGTGAACACTGAAGCTTTCTTT.